This TCR beta chain was documented in a study of shared clonotypes between healthy human individuals. Findings of the study overall: Only blood was sampled; tissue repertoires likely differ. Inspection by rarefaction showed sorted-subset sequencing to be incomplete despite large depth.

The CDR3 is 17 amino acids. Trimming left V 1 base short and J 0 bases short, with 13 bases between. Germline CDR1 and CDR2: MGHRA and YSYEKL. Note on this clone: Its antigen is not known.

Sequencing used immunoSEQ multiplex PCR; TCRdb keeps in-frame clones, though not all of them. The data show around 370,000 clones, with 96% seen just once and more than 0.3% held by the top ten. The chain uses TRBV4-1 and TRBJ2-1; D remains unclear. The receptor's source is a man aged 25 to 45 in good health. Sequenced input: memory CD8+ T cells sorted from blood. Subset in this sample: CD45RO+ cells pooled with CCR7-negative TemRA cells. The CDR3 is CASSQADRISSYNEQFF. The CDR3 region has the DNA TGCGCCAGCAGCCAAGCCGACCGTATAAGCTCCTACAATGAGCAGTTCTTC.